The clone carrying this TCR beta chain was seen ten or more times. The antigen is unknown. This entry comes from a study of T cell repertoires in cytomegalovirus infection. Overall study: Recently identified HLA-C-restricted CMV epitopes were used, and well-studied HLA-B-restricted CMV epitopes were used as well. CMV infection and matching HLA type were both indicated by public TCR beta signatures. Findings and limits, study-wide: HLA-C-restricted CMV-specific TCR beta clonotypes prevailed in the ex vivo response. Carriers of CMV plus the relevant HLA were identified by cumulative public TCR beta family frequency.

Trimming took 4 bases from V and 5 from J, leaving 14 bases between them. Per the germline V gene, CDR1 is SEHNR and CDR2 is FQNEAQ (reference sequence). The length of the CDR3 is 14 residues. MiXCR, run by TCRdb on the reads, gives a single entry per CDR3 protein. This sample has roughly 860,000 distinct CDR3 sequences, with approximately 32% found just once. V and J are TRBV7-9 and TRBJ1-1; D perhaps matches TRBD1 (6 bases). The sample in question was cultured CD8+ T cells from PBMCs, obtained from culture after CMV antigen stimulation. The receptor was derived from a human donor in good health (CMV status not recorded). Some clones in this sample may be carry-over from other donors' samples. The CDR3: CASSWGQVRTEAFF. The CDR3 nucleotides are TGTGCCAGCAGCTGGGGACAAGTGAGGACTGAAGCTTTCTTT.